This TCR beta chain was sequenced for a study of neurological immune-mediated disorders. TCRdb re-derived calls from the 5' RACE reads in MiXCR, one entry per CDR3 protein. The data hold 55,000 to 70,000 distinct CDR3 sequences, with roughly 3.9% observed a single time. General observations from the study: HTLV-1-associated myelopathy led in TCR clonal expansion, while multiple sclerosis ranked lowest, below healthy controls. Because no CDR3 amino acid sequences were shared across subjects by expanded clones, private repertoires were suggested in all groups.

2 million PBMCs stored at -80 C were the source of the unsorted libraries. Germline V lookup: CDR1 SQVTM, CDR2 ANQGSEA. The CDR3 extends over 12 amino acids. J was trimmed by 5 bases and V by 5 bases; bases with no gene match: 4. This clonotype was seen many times. Its antigen is unknown. This sequence originates from a man aged 25-40 years with multiple sclerosis. The V call is TRBV29-1, the J call TRBJ2-7; 9 nucleotides match TRBD2. Sequences were obtained from PBMCs. Here the CDR3 DNA reads TGCAGCGTTATTATAGCGGGGGACGAGCAGTACTTC. This gives the protein CSVIIAGDEQYF.